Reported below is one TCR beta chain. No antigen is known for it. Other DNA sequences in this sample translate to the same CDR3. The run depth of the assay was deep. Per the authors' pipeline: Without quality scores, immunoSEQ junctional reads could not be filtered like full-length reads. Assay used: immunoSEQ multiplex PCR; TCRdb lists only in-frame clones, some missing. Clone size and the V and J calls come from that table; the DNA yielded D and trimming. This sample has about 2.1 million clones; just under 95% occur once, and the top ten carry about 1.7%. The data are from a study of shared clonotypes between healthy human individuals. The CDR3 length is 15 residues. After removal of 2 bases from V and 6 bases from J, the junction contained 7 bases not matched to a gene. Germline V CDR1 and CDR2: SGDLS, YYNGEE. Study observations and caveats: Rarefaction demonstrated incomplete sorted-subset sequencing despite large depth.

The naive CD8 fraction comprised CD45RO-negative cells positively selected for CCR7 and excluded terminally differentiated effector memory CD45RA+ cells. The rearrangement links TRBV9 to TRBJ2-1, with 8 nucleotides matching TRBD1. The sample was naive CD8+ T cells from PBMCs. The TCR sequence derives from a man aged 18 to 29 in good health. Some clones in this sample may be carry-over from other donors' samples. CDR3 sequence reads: CASSVAGTGRNEQFF. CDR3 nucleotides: TGTGCCAGCAGCGTGGCAGGGACAGGCCGCAATGAGCAGTTCTTC.